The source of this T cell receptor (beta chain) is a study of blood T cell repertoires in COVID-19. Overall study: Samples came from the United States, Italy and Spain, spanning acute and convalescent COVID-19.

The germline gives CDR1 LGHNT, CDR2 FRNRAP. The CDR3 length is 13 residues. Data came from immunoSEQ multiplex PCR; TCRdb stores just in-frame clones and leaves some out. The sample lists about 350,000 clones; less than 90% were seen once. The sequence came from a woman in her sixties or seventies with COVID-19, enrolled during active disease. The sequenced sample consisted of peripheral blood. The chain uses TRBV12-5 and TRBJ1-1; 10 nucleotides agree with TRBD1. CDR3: CAVGRTGGTEAFF. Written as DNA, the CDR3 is TGTGCCGTCGGACGGACAGGGGGCACTGAAGCTTTCTTT.